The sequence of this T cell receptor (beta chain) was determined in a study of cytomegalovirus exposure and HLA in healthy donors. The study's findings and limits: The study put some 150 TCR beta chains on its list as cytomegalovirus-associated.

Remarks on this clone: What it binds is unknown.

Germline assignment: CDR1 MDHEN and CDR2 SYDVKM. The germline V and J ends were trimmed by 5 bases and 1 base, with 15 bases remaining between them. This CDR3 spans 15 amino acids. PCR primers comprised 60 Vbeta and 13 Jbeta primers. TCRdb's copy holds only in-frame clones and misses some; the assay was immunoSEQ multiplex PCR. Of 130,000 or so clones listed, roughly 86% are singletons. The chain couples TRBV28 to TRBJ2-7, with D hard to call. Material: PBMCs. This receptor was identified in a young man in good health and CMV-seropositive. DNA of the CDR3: TGTGCCAGCAGTGGAGCCAACCTCGAATCCTACGAGCAGTACTTC. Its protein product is CASSGANLESYEQYF.